This TCR beta chain was identified in a study of blood T cells in healthy people across ages. Germline CDR1 ENHRY, CDR2 SYGVKD. Trimming removed 8 bases at V and 5 bases at J, with 16 bases between. The CDR3 contains 13 residues. A second 7 to 11 cycle PCR used barcoded and J-beta primers. Each cDNA molecule was tagged by a template-switch adaptor with 12 random nucleotides. TCRdb reanalysed the 5' RACE reads using MiXCR and keeps one entry per CDR3 protein. The profile covers some 750,000 distinct CDR3 sequences, with 20% to 25% appearing a single time and about 20% taken by the ten largest. The sequencing input was blood. This chain connects TRBV10-3 to TRBJ2-7; D is ambiguous. This TCR derives from a man aged 65-85 years in good health. CDR3 amino acids: CAIGVEVRHEQYF. CDR3 DNA sequence: TGTGCCATCGGGGTTGAGGTTCGGCACGAGCAGTACTTC.